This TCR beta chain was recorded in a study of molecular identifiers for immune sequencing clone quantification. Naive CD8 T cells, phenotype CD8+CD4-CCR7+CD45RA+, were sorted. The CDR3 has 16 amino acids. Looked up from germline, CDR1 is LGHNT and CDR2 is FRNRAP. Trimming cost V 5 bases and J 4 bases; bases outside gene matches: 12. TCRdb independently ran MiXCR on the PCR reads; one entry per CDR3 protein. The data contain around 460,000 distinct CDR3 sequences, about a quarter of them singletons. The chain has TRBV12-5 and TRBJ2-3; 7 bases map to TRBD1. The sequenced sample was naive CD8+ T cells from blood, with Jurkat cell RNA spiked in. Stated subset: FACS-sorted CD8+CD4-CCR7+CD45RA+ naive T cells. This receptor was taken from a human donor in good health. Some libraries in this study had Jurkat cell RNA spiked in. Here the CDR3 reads CASGGWDSSVADTQYF. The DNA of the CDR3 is TGTGCTAGTGGTGGGTGGGACAGCTCAGTGGCAGATACGCAGTATTTT.